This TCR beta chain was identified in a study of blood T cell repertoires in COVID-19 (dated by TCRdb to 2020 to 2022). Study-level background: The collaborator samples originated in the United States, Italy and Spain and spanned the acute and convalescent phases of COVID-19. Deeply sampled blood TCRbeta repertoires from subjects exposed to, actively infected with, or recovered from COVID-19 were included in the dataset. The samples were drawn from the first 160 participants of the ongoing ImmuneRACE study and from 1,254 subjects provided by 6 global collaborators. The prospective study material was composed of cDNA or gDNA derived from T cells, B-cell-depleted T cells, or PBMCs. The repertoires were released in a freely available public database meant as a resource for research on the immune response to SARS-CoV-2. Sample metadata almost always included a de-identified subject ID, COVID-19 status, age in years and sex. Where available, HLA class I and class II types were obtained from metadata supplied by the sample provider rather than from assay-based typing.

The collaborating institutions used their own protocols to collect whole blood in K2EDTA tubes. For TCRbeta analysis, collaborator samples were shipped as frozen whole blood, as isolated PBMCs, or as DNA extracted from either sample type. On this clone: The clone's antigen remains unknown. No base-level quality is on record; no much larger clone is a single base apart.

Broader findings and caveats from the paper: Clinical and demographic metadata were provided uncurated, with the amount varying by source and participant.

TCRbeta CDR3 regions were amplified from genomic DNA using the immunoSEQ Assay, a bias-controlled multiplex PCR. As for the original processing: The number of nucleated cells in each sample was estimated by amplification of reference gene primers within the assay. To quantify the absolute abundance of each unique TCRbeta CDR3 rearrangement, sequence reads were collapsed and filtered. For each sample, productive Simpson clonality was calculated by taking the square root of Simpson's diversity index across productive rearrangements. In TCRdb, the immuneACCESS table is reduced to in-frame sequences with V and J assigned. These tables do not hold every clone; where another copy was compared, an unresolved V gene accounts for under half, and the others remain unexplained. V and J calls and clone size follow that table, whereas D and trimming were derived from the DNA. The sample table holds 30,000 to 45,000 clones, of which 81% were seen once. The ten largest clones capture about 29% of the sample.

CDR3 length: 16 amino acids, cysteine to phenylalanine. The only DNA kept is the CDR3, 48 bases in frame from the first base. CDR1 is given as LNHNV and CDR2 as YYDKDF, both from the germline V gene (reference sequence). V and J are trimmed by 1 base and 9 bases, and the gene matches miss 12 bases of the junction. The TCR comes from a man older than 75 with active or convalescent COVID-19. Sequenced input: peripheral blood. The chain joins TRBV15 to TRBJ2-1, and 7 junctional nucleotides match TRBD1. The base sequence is TGTGCCACCAGCAGAGTCGACAGGGCGGTCTCCGGTGAGCAGTTCTTC. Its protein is CATSRVDRAVSGEQFF. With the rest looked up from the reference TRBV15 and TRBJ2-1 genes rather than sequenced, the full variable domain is DAMVIQNPRYQVTQFGKPVTLSCSQTLNHNVMYWYQQKSSQAPKLLFHYYDKDFNNEADTPDNFQSRRPNTSFCFLDIRSPGLGDTAMYLCATSRVDRAVSGEQFFGPGTRLTVL.